This TCR beta chain was profiled in a study of cytomegalovirus exposure and HLA in healthy donors. The trim removed 4 bases at V and 5 bases at J, leaving 12 bases unmatched. CDR3 length equals 15 residues. Per germline, CDR1 SGHNT and CDR2 YYREEE (reference sequence). Overall study findings and caveats: Looking again later, the authors saw that most CMV-associated TCR beta chains seemed HLA-restricted. In a later analysis, DRB1 alleles had the most associated TCRs; HLA-C alleles the fewest. Apart from CMV serostatus, no immune exposure information was available.

The PCR had 60 Vbeta and 13 Jbeta primers. Sequencing was performed with immunoSEQ multiplex PCR; in TCRdb, only in-frame clones are kept and a portion is missing. The clone table shows some 130,000 clones, with the ten largest holding 2%. To note about this clone: Its antigen is undetermined.

The receptor's source is a woman aged 55-75 years in good health and CMV-seronegative. The sample comprised PBMCs. This chain links TRBV5-4 with TRBJ2-7; 7 bases are a match to TRBD2. For the CDR3, the DNA is TGTGCCAGCAGCAATATGGGACTAAAAGATGACGAGCAGTACTTC. This sequence encodes CASSNMGLKDDEQYF.